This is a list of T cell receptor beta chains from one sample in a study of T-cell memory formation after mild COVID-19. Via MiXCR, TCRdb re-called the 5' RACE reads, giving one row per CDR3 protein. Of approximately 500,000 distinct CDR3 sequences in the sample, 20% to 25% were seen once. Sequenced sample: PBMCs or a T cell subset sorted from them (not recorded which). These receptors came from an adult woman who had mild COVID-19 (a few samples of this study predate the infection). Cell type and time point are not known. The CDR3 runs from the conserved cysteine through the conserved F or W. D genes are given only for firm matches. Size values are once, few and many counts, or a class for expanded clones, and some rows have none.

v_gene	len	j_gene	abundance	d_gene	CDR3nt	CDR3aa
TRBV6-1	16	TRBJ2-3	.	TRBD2	TGTGCCAGCAGTGAAGCGGTAGCGGGGGTGACAGATACGCAGTATTTT	CASSEAVAGVTDTQYF
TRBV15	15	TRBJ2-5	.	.	TGTGCCACCAGCAGAAGGGGGAGTCCTCAAGAGACCCAGTACTTC	CATSRRGSPQETQYF
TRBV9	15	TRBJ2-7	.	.	TGTGCCAGTGCCTTGACGGGACATGAAACTTCCGAGCAGTACTTC	CASALTGHETSEQYF
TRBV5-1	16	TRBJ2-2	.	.	TGCGCCAGCAGACCCGGCGGGGCGGCGATCACCGGGGAGCTGTTTTTT	CASRPGGAAITGELFF
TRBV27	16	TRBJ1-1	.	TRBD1	TGTGCCAGCAGTCCTTGGCGCGGGGCAGGGGGAACTGAAGCTTTCTTT	CASSPWRGAGGTEAFF
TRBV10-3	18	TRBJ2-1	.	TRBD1	TGTGCCATCAGTAAGCCGGGACAGGGAACCAGCTCCTACAATGAGCAGTTCTTC	CAISKPGQGTSSYNEQFF
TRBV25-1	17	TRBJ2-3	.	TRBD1	TGTGCCAGCAGTGCCCCCGACGGACAGGGGGCCAGAGATACGCAGTATTTT	CASSAPDGQGARDTQYF
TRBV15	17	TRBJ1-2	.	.	TGTGCCACCAGCTTCCCCGGGACAAGGATTACCAACTATGGCTACACCTTC	CATSFPGTRITNYGYTF
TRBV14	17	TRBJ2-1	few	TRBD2	TGTGCCAGCAGCCAACAACCGCCGGGGGGGCTATACAATGAGCAGTTCTTC	CASSQQPPGGLYNEQFF
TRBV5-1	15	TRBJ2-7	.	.	TGCGCCAGCAGCTGGGAGTTGGGTTCAGGCTACGAGCAGTACTTC	CASSWELGSGYEQYF
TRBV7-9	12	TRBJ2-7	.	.	TGTGCCAGCACGCCAGGGGAAGACGAGCAGTACTTC	CASTPGEDEQYF
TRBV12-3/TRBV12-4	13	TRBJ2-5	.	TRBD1	TGTGCCAGCAGACCGACAGGGTTGGAGACCCAGTACTTC	CASRPTGLETQYF
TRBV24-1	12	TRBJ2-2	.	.	TGTGCCACCAGTGGAAGCACCGGGGAGCTGTTTTTT	CATSGSTGELFF
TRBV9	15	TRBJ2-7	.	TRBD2	TGTGCCAGCAGCGCGGGAGGGACTAGCGGCTACGAGCAGTACTTC	CASSAGGTSGYEQYF
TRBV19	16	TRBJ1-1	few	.	TGTGCCAGTAGCAACGGTTGGGGTTACGAGGGGAGTGAAGCTTTCTTT	CASSNGWGYEGSEAFF
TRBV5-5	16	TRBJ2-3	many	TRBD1	TGTGCCAGCAGCTTGGGGGGGACAGATTACACAGATACGCAGTATTTT	CASSLGGTDYTDTQYF
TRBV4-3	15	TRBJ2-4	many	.	TGCGCCAGCAGCCAAGACGGGCTAGCCAAAAACATTCAGTACTTC	CASSQDGLAKNIQYF
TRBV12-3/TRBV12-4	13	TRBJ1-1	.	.	TGTGCCAGCAGTTTGTTATATGACACTGAAGCTTTCTTT	CASSLLYDTEAFF
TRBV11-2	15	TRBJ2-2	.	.	TGTGCCAGCAGCTTACCCCGGGACGGCACCGGGGAGCTGTTTTTT	CASSLPRDGTGELFF
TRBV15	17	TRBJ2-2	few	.	TGTGCCACCAGCAGAGATCGGCAAGCCGGGTCCACCGGGGAGCTGTTTTTT	CATSRDRQAGSTGELFF
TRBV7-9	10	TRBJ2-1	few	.	TGTGCCAGCAGCTTAGATGAGCAGTTCTTC	CASSLDEQFF
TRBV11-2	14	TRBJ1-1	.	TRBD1	TGTGCCAGCAGCCGGGACAGGGTAACGACTGAAGCTTTCTTT	CASSRDRVTTEAFF
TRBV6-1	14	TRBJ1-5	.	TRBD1	TGTGCCAGCAGTGGCCGACAGGGAGATCAGCCCCAGCATTTT	CASSGRQGDQPQHF
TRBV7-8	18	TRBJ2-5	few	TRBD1	TGTGCCAGCAGCTTAGGCTTGACAGGGGGGAGTTTCCAAGAGACCCAGTACTTC	CASSLGLTGGSFQETQYF
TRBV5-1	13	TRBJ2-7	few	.	TGCGCCAGCAGCTTTCGGGCAAGGGCCGAGCAGTACTTC	CASSFRARAEQYF
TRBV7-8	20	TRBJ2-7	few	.	TGTGCCAGCAGCTTAGTGACAGGACAGGGGTACTCACGAGCGGGAGGCGAGCAGTACTTC	CASSLVTGQGYSRAGGEQYF
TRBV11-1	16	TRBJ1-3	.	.	TGTGCCAGCAGCGCCGACGTCCAGCCCTCTGGAAACACCATATATTTT	CASSADVQPSGNTIYF
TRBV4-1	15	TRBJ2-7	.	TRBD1	TGCGCCAGCAGCCAAGAAAAACAGGGGGCCCACGAGCAGTACTTC	CASSQEKQGAHEQYF
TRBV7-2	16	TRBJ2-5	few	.	TGTGCCAGCAGCTTAGGAGGGTTCCAGGGCCAAGAGACCCAGTACTTC	CASSLGGFQGQETQYF
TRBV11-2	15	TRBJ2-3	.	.	TGTGCCAGCAGCCCAAACCCCCTCCTCACAGATACGCAGTATTTT	CASSPNPLLTDTQYF
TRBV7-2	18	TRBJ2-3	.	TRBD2	TGTGCCAGCAGCTCTCATCAGCGGGAGGGGTGGGGCACAGATACGCAGTATTTT	CASSSHQREGWGTDTQYF
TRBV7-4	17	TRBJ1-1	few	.	TGTGCCAGCAGCTTAGGATTCGGGGGGTGTATGAACACTGAAGCTTTCTTT	CASSLGFGGCMNTEAFF
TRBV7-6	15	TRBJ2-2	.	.	TGTGCCAGCAGCCCCGGGCCACCCAACACCGGGGAGCTGTTTTTT	CASSPGPPNTGELFF
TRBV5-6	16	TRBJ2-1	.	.	TGTGCCAGCAGCTTGTATGCGGACAGAGCCTACAATGAGCAGTTCTTC	CASSLYADRAYNEQFF
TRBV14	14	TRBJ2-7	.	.	TGTGCCAGCAGCCCGGCTCATACCTCCTACGAGCAGTACTTC	CASSPAHTSYEQYF
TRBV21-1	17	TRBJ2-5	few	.	TGTGCCAGCATCTCCCTCTCTAGGCAGGGAGACCAAGAGACCCAGTACTTC	CASISLSRQGDQETQYF
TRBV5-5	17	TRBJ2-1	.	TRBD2	TGTGCCAGCAGCTACCCTAGCGGGGGTGTCTCCTACAATGAGCAGTTCTTC	CASSYPSGGVSYNEQFF
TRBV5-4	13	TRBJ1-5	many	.	TGTGCCAGCAGCTTAACACCTAATCAGCCCCAGCATTTT	CASSLTPNQPQHF